The 13 T cell receptor beta chains given below trace back to one sample, sequenced in a study of glioma-infiltrating T cells after dendritic cell vaccination. Sequencing was performed with immunoSEQ multiplex PCR; in TCRdb, only in-frame clones are kept and a portion is missing. Counted here are tens of thousands of clones, around 81% occurring once; the ten biggest clones make up 7.9%. Material: blood, obtained before dendritic cell vaccination. Every receptor here comes from a human donor with glioblastoma.

J is TRBJ2-1 and V is TRBV6-5; D call uncertain. This CDR3 region has 14 residues. V was clipped by 6 bases and J by 0 bases, with 9 bases between them. The germline CDR1 and CDR2 sequences are MNHEY and SVGAGI. CDR3 in amino acids: CASSLLSSYNEQFF. The CDR3, as DNA: TGTGCCAGCAGCCTTCTCAGCTCCTACAATGAGCAGTTCTTC.

This chain links TRBV27 with TRBJ1-1; D possibly corresponds to TRBD1 (5 bases). V was cut by 2 bases and J by 3 bases, with 10 bases left in between. Germline CDR1 MNHEY, CDR2 SMNVEV (reference sequence). This CDR3 comprises 14 residues. This CDR3 reads CASSLTFRDTEAFF. Here the CDR3 DNA reads TGTGCCAGCAGTTTAACATTCAGGGACACTGAAGCTTTCTTT.

Only one count was recorded for this clone. The V and J genes are TRBV2 and TRBJ1-5; TRBD1 matches at 9 bases. From germline, CDR1 is SNHLY and CDR2 FYNNEI. This CDR3 has 14 residues. The ends lost 4 bases at V and 5 bases at J; junction bases unmatched: 3. The CDR3 sequence is CASSAGQGYQPQHF. In DNA form, the CDR3 reads TGTGCCAGCAGTGCCGGACAGGGGTATCAGCCCCAGCATTTT.

The CDR3 DNA is TGCGCCAGCAGCGCACCAGGGAATTATGAGCAGTTCTTC. Translation: CASSAPGNYEQFF. The chain couples TRBV5-1 to TRBJ2-1; maybe TRBD1 (5 bases). The CDR3 has 13 amino acids. Per the germline V gene, CDR1 is SGHRS and CDR2 is YFSETQ. V was cut by 4 bases and J by 8 bases, with 13 bases left in between.

The rearrangement uses TRBV2 and TRBJ1-1, with D possibly TRBD1 on 6 matching bases. Trimming left V 9 bases short and J 1 base short, with 15 bases between. CDR1 is SNHLY and CDR2 is FYNNEI in the germline V gene. This CDR3 has 14 amino acids. Here the CDR3 DNA reads TGTGCCAGTAAACTGGGCAGGGGGAACACTGAAGCTTTCTTT. It specifies CASKLGRGNTEAFF.

The rearrangement uses TRBV6-1 and TRBJ2-3; D is unclear. Germline V CDR1 and CDR2: MNHNS, SASEGT. CDR3 length: 13 residues. Trimming cost V 6 bases and J 1 base, with 8 bases left between them. In nucleotides, the CDR3 is TGTGCCAGCAGAAACACGCGCACAGATACGCAGTATTTT. This codes for CASRNTRTDTQYF.

The V call is TRBV7-9, the J call TRBJ2-1; perhaps TRBD2 as D (6 bases). The CDR3 has 14 amino acids. V lost 5 bases to trimming and J lost 2 bases, with 10 bases between them. The germline CDR1 and CDR2 sequences are SEHNR and FQNEAQ (reference sequence). CDR3 nucleotides: TGTGCCAGCAGCCCGGACTATACCTACAATGAGCAGTTCTTC. Protein sequence: CASSPDYTYNEQFF.

V and J are TRBV7-7 and TRBJ1-1; D might be TRBD1 (6 bases). V lost 5 bases to trimming and J lost 3 bases, with 10 bases between them. The CDR3 loop spans 13 amino acids. Germline V lookup: CDR1 SSHAT, CDR2 FNYEAQ (reference sequence). Here the CDR3 DNA reads TGTGCCAGCAGCCCTGACAGGTACACTGAAGCTTTCTTT. This translates into CASSPDRYTEAFF.

This chain connects TRBV7-8 to TRBJ1-2, with D perhaps TRBD1 (5 bases). Germline-derived CDR1 and CDR2 are SGHVS and FQNEAQ. V dropped 5 bases and J dropped 4 bases, with 17 bases sitting between them. The CDR3 length is 15 residues. Written as DNA, the CDR3 is TGTGCCAGCAGCGAGACTTCAGGGTTTTTCTATGGCTACACCTTC. Translated: CASSETSGFFYGYTF.

The chain carries TRBV2 and TRBJ2-7; 10 bases map to TRBD1. V lost 6 bases and J lost 5; bases outside the gene matches: 7. Germline V gene sequence: CDR1 SNHLY, CDR2 FYNNEI. CDR3 size: 14 residues. The CDR3 protein is CASRDAGTGDEQYF. In DNA form, the CDR3 reads TGTGCCAGCAGAGACGCCGGGACAGGGGACGAGCAGTACTTC.

This chain joins TRBV27 and TRBJ1-1; possible D gene TRBD1, 5 bases. CDR1 and CDR2 from the germline V gene are MNHEY and SMNVEV (reference sequence). The CDR3 consists of 15 residues. V was trimmed by 2 bases and J by 1 base, leaving 11 bases between them. CDR3 nucleotide sequence: TGTGCCAGCAGTTTAAGTCTGGGGCGGAACACTGAAGCTTTCTTT. It specifies CASSLSLGRNTEAFF.

The chain couples TRBV6-5 to TRBJ1-2; 9 positions match TRBD1. This CDR3 contains 14 residues. Germline CDR1 reads MNHEY; CDR2 reads SVGAGI. The V and J ends lost 5 bases and 3 bases, in that order; junction bases with no gene match: 4. The CDR3, as DNA: TGTGCCAGCAGTAAGCGGACAGGGGACTATGGCTACACCTTC. Its protein product is CASSKRTGDYGYTF.

On this clone: The sample contains more than one DNA sequence encoding this CDR3. The chain combines TRBV9 with TRBJ1-3; D is perhaps TRBD1 (5 bases). This CDR3 is built from 14 residues. Trimming removed 3 bases from V and 3 bases from J, with 10 bases in between. Germline V lookup: CDR1 SGDLS, CDR2 YYNGEE. CDR3 loop: CASSAGGSGNTIYF. The CDR3 DNA reads TGTGCCAGCAGCGCGGGGGGAAGTGGAAACACCATATATTTT.